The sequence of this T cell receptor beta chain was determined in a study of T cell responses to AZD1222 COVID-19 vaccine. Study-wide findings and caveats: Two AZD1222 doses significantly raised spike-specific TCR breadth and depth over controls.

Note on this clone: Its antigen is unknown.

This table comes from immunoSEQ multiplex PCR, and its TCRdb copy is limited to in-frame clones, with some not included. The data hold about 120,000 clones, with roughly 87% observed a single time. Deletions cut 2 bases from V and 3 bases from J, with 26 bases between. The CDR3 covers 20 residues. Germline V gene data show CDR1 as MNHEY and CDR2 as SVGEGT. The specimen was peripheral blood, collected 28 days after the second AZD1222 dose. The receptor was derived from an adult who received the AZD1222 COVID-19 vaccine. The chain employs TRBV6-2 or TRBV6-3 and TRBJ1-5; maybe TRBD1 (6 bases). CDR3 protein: CASSYSLGTGRTTSNQPQHF. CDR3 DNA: TGTGCCAGCAGTTACAGTCTGGGCACAGGGAGGACCACCTCCAATCAGCCCCAGCATTTT.